The 24 T cell receptor beta chains below were found in one sample sequenced in a study of monozygotic twins with inflammatory bowel disease. TCRdb reprocessed the 5' RACE reads, keeping one entry per CDR3 protein, no DNA. This sample contains about 330,000 distinct CDR3 sequences. Material for sequencing was blood. These receptors originate from a human donor with ulcerative colitis or Crohn's disease, or a healthy co-twin of an affected twin (not recorded which).

This rearrangement joins TRBV10-3 to TRBJ2-5; TCRdb designates TRBD2, a call that cannot be tested without DNA. Germline CDR1 and CDR2: ENHRY and SYGVKD. The CDR3 contains 14 residues. The CDR3 here is CAIRQGLAWETQYF.

The chain joins TRBV12-3 or TRBV12-4 to TRBJ1-1; checking the TCRdb D call of TRBD1 is not possible without DNA. The CDR3 runs 15 residues. The CDR3: CASSPGVPRVTEAFF.

The chain carries TRBV12-3 or TRBV12-4 and TRBJ2-1; TCRdb's D gene call, TRBD2, goes unchecked for lack of DNA. This CDR3 is 16 amino acids long. The CDR3 loop reads CASSPQVSAADNEQFF.

V and J are TRBV20-1 and TRBJ1-2; TCRdb picks TRBD1, but there is no DNA to check that call. The CDR3 extends over 14 amino acids. The germline gives CDR1 DFQATT, CDR2 SNEGSKA (reference sequence). This chain's CDR3 is CSARHRDRVYGYTF.

The rearrangement uses TRBV28 and TRBJ2-7; with no DNA, the TCRdb D assignment of TRBD2 cannot be verified. The CDR3 totals 16 residues. CDR1 MDHEN and CDR2 SYDVKM come from the germline V gene. CDR3 amino acids: CASSFRPSGITYEQYF.

This chain connects TRBV20-1 to TRBJ2-2; TCRdb's D gene call, TRBD2, goes unchecked for lack of DNA. CDR1 and CDR2 from the germline V gene are DFQATT and SNEGSKA (reference sequence). CDR3 length equals 14 residues. CDR3 loop: CSAIKGRNTGELFF.

The V and J genes are TRBV20-1 and TRBJ2-7; absent DNA, TCRdb's TRBD1 call cannot be checked. Germline V gives CDR1 DFQATT, CDR2 SNEGSKA (reference sequence). The CDR3 consists of 13 residues. CDR3 sequence reads: CSAPGQGRSEQYF.

This chain joins TRBV29-1 and TRBJ2-1; the TCRdb D gene call, TRBD1, has no DNA to confirm it. Germline V CDR1 and CDR2: SQVTM, ANQGSEA. This CDR3 contains 14 residues. The CDR3 sequence: CSGRQGQGRNEQFF.

The chain combines TRBV6-5 with TRBJ2-7; with no DNA, the TCRdb D assignment of TRBD1 cannot be verified. Germline V CDR1 and CDR2: MNHEY, SVGAGI. This CDR3 spans 15 amino acids. The CDR3 loop reads CASSLPGQVPYEQYF.

The CDR3 loop is CASSLLYRDRGNTGELFF. This chain connects TRBV5-1 to TRBJ2-2; the D gene TCRdb calls, TRBD1, cannot be checked with no DNA. The germline V gene encodes CDR1 SGHRS and CDR2 YFSETQ. The CDR3 loop spans 18 amino acids.

The chain couples TRBV10-3 to TRBJ1-1. The CDR3 length is 13 residues. Germline values: CDR1 ENHRY, CDR2 SYGVKD. The CDR3 loop reads CAMKGIGDTEAFF.

The gene calls are TRBV5-1 and TRBJ2-2; TCRdb's D gene call, TRBD1, goes unchecked for lack of DNA. CDR3 length: 19 residues. The V gene's germline CDR1 is SGHRS and CDR2 YFSETQ. This CDR3 is CASSPGTGSPVPNTGELFF.

V gene TRBV3-1 combines with J gene TRBJ2-1. CDR1 is LGHDT and CDR2 is YNNKEL in the germline V gene (reference sequence). This CDR3 has 12 residues. The CDR3 reads CASSPHIDEQFF.

This CDR3 reads CASSPDRIWQYF. The chain joins TRBV18 to TRBJ2-7; the D gene TCRdb calls, TRBD1, cannot be checked with no DNA. The CDR3 sequence is 12 residues long. CDR1 and CDR2 from the germline V gene are KGHSH and LQKENI. Full variable domain (rest looked up from reference TRBV18 and TRBJ2-7): NAGVMQNPRHLVRRRGQEARLRCSPMKGHSHVYWYRQLPEEGLKFMVYLQKENIIDESGMPKERFSAEFPKEGPSILRIQQVVRGDSAAYFCASSPDRIWQYFGPGTRLTVT.

The chain uses TRBV7-9 and TRBJ1-1. CDR3 length equals 17 residues. Germline values: CDR1 SEHNR, CDR2 FQNEAQ (reference sequence). The CDR3 spells CASSLAPKTTGNTEAFF. The full variable domain, in which reference TRBV7-9 and TRBJ1-1 provide the parts outside the CDR3, is DTGVSQNPRHKITKRGQNVTFRCDPISEHNRLYWYRQTLGQGPEFLTYFQNEAQLEKSRLLSDRFSAERPKGSFSTLEIQRTEQGDSAMYLCASSLAPKTTGNTEAFFGQGTRLTVV.

The chain combines TRBV5-1 with TRBJ2-1; TCRdb reports TRBD1, a call that lacks DNA to check it against. This CDR3 region has 15 residues. Germline V gene lookup returns CDR1 SGHRS and CDR2 YFSETQ. This CDR3 is CASSSGRTPGDEQFF. Combining the CDR3 with reference TRBV5-1 and TRBJ2-1 gives the whole variable domain KAGVTQTPRYLIKTRGQQVTLSCSPISGHRSVSWYQQTPGQGLQFLFEYFSETQRNKGNFPGRFSGRQFSNSRSEMNVSTLELGDSALYLCASSSGRTPGDEQFFGPGTRLTVL.

The chain recombines TRBV7-2 with TRBJ2-5; TCRdb's D call of TRBD2 is untestable without DNA. The CDR3 sequence is 15 residues long. Germline V CDR1 and CDR2: SGHTA, FQGNSA. The CDR3: CASSPPGLAEETQYF. The complete variable domain, with remaining parts taken from reference TRBV7-2 and TRBJ2-5, reads GAGVSQSPSNKVTEKGKDVELRCDPISGHTALYWYRQSLGQGLEFLIYFQGNSAPDKSGLPSDRFSAERTGGSVSTLTIQRTQQEDSAVYLCASSPPGLAEETQYFGPGTRLLVL.

The J gene is TRBJ2-7, the V gene TRBV7-2; as DNA is missing, the TRBD1 call by TCRdb cannot be tested. CDR1 is SGHTA, CDR2 FQGNSA, per germline. The CDR3 loop spans 12 amino acids. The chain's CDR3 is CASSSAGREQYF.

The chain has TRBV29-1 and TRBJ1-3; the TCRdb call, TRBD1, lacks DNA for checking. CDR1 and CDR2 from the germline V gene are SQVTM and ANQGSEA. The CDR3 consists of 13 residues. CDR3 sequence reads: CSATGATGNTIYF. Combining the CDR3 with reference TRBV29-1 and TRBJ1-3 gives the whole variable domain SAVISQKPSRDICQRGTSLTIQCQVDSQVTMMFWYRQQPGQSLTLIATANQGSEATYESGFVIDKFPISRPNLTFSTLTVSNMSPEDSSIYLCSATGATGNTIYFGEGSWLTVV.

V is TRBV10-3 and J is TRBJ2-5; TCRdb's D call, TRBD1, is unchecked because there is no DNA. Looked up from germline, CDR1 is ENHRY and CDR2 is SYGVKD. CDR3 length: 15 amino acids. CDR3 in amino acids: CAISESGGARETQYF.

This chain joins TRBV6-2 or TRBV6-3 and TRBJ1-2; TCRdb calls TRBD1, which cannot be checked without DNA. There are 14 residues in the CDR3. CDR1 is MNHEY and CDR2 is SVGEGT in the germline V gene. The CDR3 sequence: CATARGGTNYGYTF.

The V call is TRBV28, the J call TRBJ1-1; TCRdb gives TRBD1 as the D gene, but with no DNA this cannot be confirmed. This CDR3 is built from 18 residues. CDR1 MDHEN and CDR2 SYDVKM come from the germline V gene. The CDR3 sequence: CASSLKLVVGTGGTEAFF.

The J gene is TRBJ1-1, the V gene TRBV27. The CDR3 contains 14 residues. Looked up from germline, CDR1 is MNHEY and CDR2 is SMNVEV (reference sequence). CDR3 in amino acids: CASSLAGPHTEAFF.

CDR3 residues: CSAGDREGSTDTQYF. V usage is TRBV20-1 and J usage is TRBJ2-3; there is no DNA to check the TCRdb D call of TRBD1. This CDR3 contains 15 residues. CDR1 and CDR2 (germline): DFQATT, SNEGSKA (reference sequence).